Below, 5 T cell receptor beta chains from the same sample are listed, as sequenced in a study of Tregs in tolerant kidney transplant recipients. Assay used: immunoSEQ multiplex PCR; TCRdb lists only in-frame clones, some missing. The sample lists over 85,000 clones, over 85% occurring once. This sample comprised CD4+ T cells from blood, obtained before the transplant. The receptors stem from a human donor who received a combined kidney and bone marrow transplant.

The DNA of the CDR3 is TGTGCCAGCAGTGGGGACAGGGGCTCTGGAAACACCATATATTTT. Amino acids: CASSGDRGSGNTIYF. V gene TRBV25-1 combines with J gene TRBJ1-3, with 10 bases identical to TRBD1. CDR1 is MGHDK, CDR2 SYGVNS, per germline. CDR3 length: 15 amino acids. With 4 bases clipped from V and 0 bases from J, the junction kept 0 bases outside the gene matches.

CDR3: CASSNQGPYPGQEYYRGYGYTF. As DNA, the CDR3 is TGTGCCAGCAGCAACCAGGGACCTTACCCAGGACAGGAATACTATCGGGGCTATGGCTACACCTTC. V and J are TRBV7-8 and TRBJ1-2; 7 nucleotides line up with TRBD1. The ends lost 5 bases at V and 4 bases at J; junction bases unmatched: 31. The CDR3 runs to 22 residues. Per germline, CDR1 SGHVS and CDR2 FQNEAQ. Combining the CDR3 with reference TRBV7-8 and TRBJ1-2 gives the whole variable domain GAGVSQSPRYKVAKRGQDVALRCDPISGHVSLFWYQQALGQGPEFLTYFQNEAQLDKSGLPSDRFFAERPEGSVSTLKIQRTQQEDSAVYLCASSNQGPYPGQEYYRGYGYTFGSGTRLTVV.

The chain combines TRBV19 with TRBJ1-2; 11 nucleotides match TRBD1. Unmatched junction bases numbered 5, after V lost 2 bases and J lost 3 bases. The CDR3 is 16 residues long. Germline V gene sequence: CDR1 LNHDA, CDR2 SQIVND (reference sequence). The CDR3 region is CASSIRTGGVHYGYTF. CDR3 in DNA: TGTGCCAGTAGTATACGGACAGGGGGCGTCCACTATGGCTACACCTTC.

The CDR3: CASSTGTGSTGELFF. CDR3 coding DNA: TGTGCCAGCAGCACCGGGACAGGTTCCACCGGGGAGCTGTTTTTT. The rearrangement joins TRBV5-4 to TRBJ2-2; 8 nucleotides agree with TRBD1. Germline lookup yields CDR1 SGHNT and CDR2 YYREEE (reference sequence). This CDR3 is 15 amino acids long. The trim removed 4 bases at V and 4 bases at J, leaving 6 bases unmatched.

V usage is TRBV7-2 and J usage is TRBJ1-5; 9 bases align to TRBD1. Germline V gene sequence: CDR1 SGHTA, CDR2 FQGNSA. The V and J ends lost 5 bases and 5 bases, in that order; junction bases with no gene match: 4. This CDR3 spans 14 amino acids. The CDR3 bases are TGTGCCAGCAGCCTCACAGGGGGCCATCAGCCCCAGCATTTT. Its protein is CASSLTGGHQPQHF.